This record covers a single T cell receptor beta chain. This specimen comes from a study of human T cells and chemical hapten exposure. For the study at large: After 6 days, upper back 0.01% DPC patch tests were scored. Variability of per-sample TCR yields stemmed mainly from small differences in pooled library volume.

A single record per CDR3 protein comes from TCRdb applying MiXCR to the RACE reads. The sample carries roughly 100,000 distinct CDR3 sequences, around 34% recorded once. The CDR3 covers 15 residues. The germline gives CDR1 SEHNR, CDR2 FQNEAQ (reference sequence). V lost 5 bases, J lost 3 bases, and 13 bases lay in between. Time point in this sample: patch test 3, about 24 weeks after DPC sensitization. Treatment denoted: therapeutic diphenylcyclopropenone sensitization with weekly scalp DPC. The receptor comes from a middle-aged man with alopecia areata. Some clones in this sample may be carry-over from other donors' samples. V gene TRBV7-9 combines with J gene TRBJ1-4; tentatively, D is TRBD1 (5 bases). The sequences come from whole blood, collected in connection with sensitization to the hapten diphenylcyclopropenone (DPC). The CDR3 loop is CASSPERQPNEKLFF. The CDR3 nucleotides read TGTGCCAGCAGCCCAGAGCGACAGCCTAATGAAAAACTGTTTTTT. The variable domain in full, completed from reference TRBV7-9 and TRBJ1-4, reads DTGVSQNPRHKITKRGQNVTFRCDPISEHNRLYWYRQTLGQGPEFLTYFQNEAQLEKSRLLSDRFSAERPKGSFSTLEIQRTEQGDSAMYLCASSPERQPNEKLFFGSGTQLSVL.